The 5 T cell receptor beta chains in this list originate from one sample, sequenced in a study of blood T cell repertoires in COVID-19. Some clones are missing from TCRdb's copy, which holds only in-frame ones; the method was immunoSEQ multiplex PCR. The table lists 110,000 to 150,000 clones, about 82% of them singletons, with less than 7% in the top ten. Sequencing was done on a sample of PBMCs or T cells enriched from blood (not recorded which). The receptors here all came from a middle-aged woman who had recovered from COVID-19.

The rearrangement links TRBV6-2 or TRBV6-3 to TRBJ2-4, with TRBD2 matching over 12 bases. With 5 bases clipped from V and 0 bases from J, the junction kept 5 bases outside the gene matches. In germline, CDR1 is MNHEY, CDR2 SVGEGT. This CDR3 has 17 amino acids. CDR3 bases: TGTGCCAGCAGTCCCGGACTAGCGGGACTAGCCAAAAACATTCAGTACTTC. Encoded protein: CASSPGLAGLAKNIQYF.

This CDR3 is CAISRTGGDTEAFF. The CDR3 nucleotides are TGTGCCATCAGCAGGACAGGGGGGGACACTGAAGCTTTCTTT. This chain joins TRBV10-3 and TRBJ1-1; TRBD1 aligns across 10 bases. Germline V gene data show CDR1 as ENHRY and CDR2 as SYGVKD. Trimming at V came to 6 bases and at J to 3 bases, leaving 4 bases not matched to a gene. There are 14 residues in the CDR3.

The chain combines TRBV7-3 with TRBJ2-1; D gene ambiguous. CDR3 size: 12 residues. CDR1 SGHTA and CDR2 FQGTGA come from the germline V gene. Trimming removed 5 bases from V and 6 bases from J, with 8 bases in between. The CDR3 is CASSRSANEQFF. The CDR3 DNA sequence: TGTGCCAGCAGCCGAAGCGCCAATGAGCAGTTCTTC.

The genes are TRBV27 and TRBJ2-2; D is possibly TRBD2 (6 bases). Germline V gene sequence: CDR1 MNHEY, CDR2 SMNVEV (reference sequence). The V and J ends lost 6 bases and 0 bases respectively, with 14 bases between them. This CDR3 spans 16 amino acids. The CDR3 protein is CASRRRASANTGELFF. The CDR3 DNA is TGTGCCAGCAGGAGAAGGGCTAGCGCGAACACCGGGGAGCTGTTTTTT.

Regarding this clone: Relative to the germline gene, one junction end is altered; a read error may explain this. Other DNA variants within this sample encode the same CDR3. The chain is built from TRBV19 and TRBJ1-1, with TRBD1 identical over 11 bases. CDR1 and CDR2 (germline): LNHDA, SQIVND (reference sequence). There are 14 residues in the CDR3. CDR3 region: CASGGTGGNTEAFF. CDR3 bases: TGCGCCAGCGGGGGGACAGGGGGGAACACTGAAGCTTTCTTT.